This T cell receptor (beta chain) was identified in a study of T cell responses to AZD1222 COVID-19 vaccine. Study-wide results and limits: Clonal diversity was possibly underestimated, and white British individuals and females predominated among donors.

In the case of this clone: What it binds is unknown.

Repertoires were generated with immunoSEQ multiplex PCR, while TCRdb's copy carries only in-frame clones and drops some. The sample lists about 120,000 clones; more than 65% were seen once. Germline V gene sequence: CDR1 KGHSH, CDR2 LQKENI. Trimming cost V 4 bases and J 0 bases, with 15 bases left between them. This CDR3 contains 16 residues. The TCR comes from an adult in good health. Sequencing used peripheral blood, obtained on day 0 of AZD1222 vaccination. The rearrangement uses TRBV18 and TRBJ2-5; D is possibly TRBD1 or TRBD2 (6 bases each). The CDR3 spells CASSRGGLEYQETQYF. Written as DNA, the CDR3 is TGTGCCAGCTCACGAGGGGGACTTGAGTACCAAGAGACCCAGTACTTC.